The rows below give T cell receptor beta chains drawn from one sample of a study of blood T cell repertoires in COVID-19. The repertoire was sequenced with immunoSEQ multiplex PCR; TCRdb's copy has only in-frame clones and lacks some. The sample consists of under 150,000 clones, roughly 84% of them appearing once. The sample consisted of peripheral blood. The receptors come from a woman in her sixties with acute or convalescent COVID-19. The CDR3 runs from the conserved cysteine through the conserved F or W. Each record gives: D gene, clone size, J gene, V gene, CDR3 DNA, CDR3 protein. A D gene is named only where the DNA matches it firmly. Only part of the rows carry a size: once, few, many, or a class if the clone is expanded.

>.|.|TRBJ1-1|TRBV6-5
TGTGCCAGCAGTCAGATTCTGGACACTGAAGCTTTCTTT
CASSQILDTEAFF
>.|.|TRBJ1-1|TRBV19
TGTGCCAGTAGTATAGGTCAGATGAACACTGAAGCTTTCTTT
CASSIGQMNTEAFF
>.|.|TRBJ1-3|TRBV28
TGTGCCAGCAGTTTACTCGCTGGAAACACCATATATTTT
CASSLLAGNTIYF
>TRBD1|few|TRBJ1-1|TRBV28
TGTGCCAGCATGGGGACAGTCACTGAAGCTTTCTTT
CASMGTVTEAFF
>.|.|TRBJ1-1|TRBV11-2
TGTGCCAGCAGCCCGGGTCTCGAAGCTTTCTTT
CASSPGLEAFF
>TRBD1|.|TRBJ1-2|TRBV2
TGTGCCAGCAGGCGGGACAGGGGTGTTTCTGGCTACACCTTC
CASRRDRGVSGYTF
>.|.|TRBJ2-1|TRBV30
TGTGCCTGGAGCACGGGACACCAGGAGCAGTTCTTC
CAWSTGHQEQFF
>TRBD2|.|TRBJ2-3|TRBV7-9
TGTGCCAGCAGCCCGACTAGCCCCACAGATACGCAGTATTTT
CASSPTSPTDTQYF
>.|.|TRBJ1-4|TRBV5-1
TGCGCCAGCAGTCGCGGAGCGGTGAGCGAAAAACTGTTTTTT
CASSRGAVSEKLFF
>TRBD2|once|TRBJ2-7|TRBV28
TGTGCCAGCAGTTCCGGGACTAGCGGGAACGAGCAGTACTTC
CASSSGTSGNEQYF
>.|.|TRBJ1-5|TRBV19
TGTGCCAGTAGTATAGAGGGGAGCGGCAGACTTCTTCGGGCGCCCCAGCATTTT
CASSIEGSGRLLRAPQHF
>TRBD2|.|TRBJ2-7|TRBV15
TGTGCCACCAGCAGAGGGACTAGCGGGGGGACTCTCAAATACGAGCAGTACTTC
CATSRGTSGGTLKYEQYF
>.|.|TRBJ2-1|TRBV30
TGTGCCTGGAGTGTAGGGGGTAGCGAGCAGGCGCAGTTCTTC
CAWSVGGSEQAQFF
>.|few|TRBJ2-7|TRBV29-1
TGCAGCGTGAGGGGGGGAACCTACGAGCAGTACTTC
CSVRGGTYEQYF
>TRBD1|.|TRBJ1-5|TRBV5-6
TGTGCCAGCAGCTTGGCCGGGACAGGGGTTGGCCAGCCCCAGCATTTT
CASSLAGTGVGQPQHF
>.|.|TRBJ1-5|TRBV2
TGTGCCAGCAGTGAAGGAGGACAGAGGGGTCAGCCCCAGCATTTT
CASSEGGQRGQPQHF
>.|.|TRBJ2-1|TRBV13
TGTGCCAGCAGCTTGAGAAGCAATGAGCAGTTCTTC
CASSLRSNEQFF
>TRBD1|.|TRBJ1-2|TRBV11-2
TGTGCCAGCAGCTACGCGACGGGACAGGGGGCCCAGACCTTC
CASSYATGQGAQTF
>.|.|TRBJ1-4|TRBV3-1/TRBV3-2
TGTGCCAGCAGCCAACGTCCAGCGAGACTGTTTTTT
CASSQRPARLFF
>TRBD2|.|TRBJ2-3|TRBV2
TGTGCCAGCAGCGGAGGACTCGGAGCGGGGCGCACAGATACGCAGTATTTT
CASSGGLGAGRTDTQYF
>TRBD2|few|TRBJ2-1|TRBV19
TGTGCCAGTAGTATAAGTTGGGGACTAGCGGGAGTTGAGCAGTTCTTC
CASSISWGLAGVEQFF
>TRBD2|.|TRBJ2-7|TRBV19
TGTGCCAGTAGTATACGACGGGCTAGCGGGAGCTCCTACGAGCAGTACTTC
CASSIRRASGSSYEQYF
>.|.|TRBJ2-1|TRBV28
TGTGCCAGCAGGCTTGTGTACCGCCGCGTCAATGAGCAGTTCTTC
CASRLVYRRVNEQFF
>TRBD2|.|TRBJ2-7|TRBV28
TGTGCCAGCAGTTTTCCCGGGTGGACTAGCGGAAGTACCTACGAGCAGTACTTC
CASSFPGWTSGSTYEQYF
>.|.|TRBJ1-1|TRBV7-2
TGTGCCAGCAGCTTTTTTGGCTCCAGGGACACTGAAGCTTTCTTT
CASSFFGSRDTEAFF
>.|.|TRBJ2-1|TRBV7-2
TGTGCCAGCAGCCCCCGGGACACTTACAATGAGCAGTTCTTC
CASSPRDTYNEQFF
>.|.|TRBJ2-7|TRBV27
TGTGCCAGCAGCTTGTTCTTCGGGGGCGAGCAGTACTTC
CASSLFFGGEQYF
>TRBD2|.|TRBJ2-1|TRBV28
TGTGCCAGCAGTCCTCTAGCGGGAATCTACAATGAGCAGTTCTTC
CASSPLAGIYNEQFF
>TRBD2|.|TRBJ2-3|TRBV29-1
TGCAGCGTGGGACTAGCGGGATCAGATACGCAGTATTTT
CSVGLAGSDTQYF
>TRBD2|.|TRBJ2-7|TRBV6-5
TGTGCCAGTACTAGCGGGGTAAGCTCCTACGAGCAGTACTTC
CASTSGVSSYEQYF
>.|few|TRBJ2-7|TRBV30
TGTGCCTGGAGTGCCGGTACGGAGCAGTACTTC
CAWSAGTEQYF
>.|.|TRBJ2-3|TRBV10-3
TGTGCCATCACTCCTTCTAGCACAGATACGCAGTATTTT
CAITPSSTDTQYF